This T cell receptor beta chain was captured by sequencing in a study of identifying expanded T cells in peripheral blood. This table comes from immunoSEQ multiplex PCR, and its TCRdb copy is limited to in-frame clones, with some not included. This table has tens of thousands of clones, approximately 86% appearing once. Healthy donors had no documented immune events, such as infections, while sampled. The CDR3 has 15 residues. V lost 0 bases and J 9 bases, leaving 17 bases between the germline ends. Germline V gene data show CDR1 as LGHNT and CDR2 as FRNRAP. Study-level results: Approximately 1.2 clones differed between technical replicates, versus about 15 and 19 over time.

Of note for this clone: Its specificity is unknown.

V gene TRBV12-5 combines with J gene TRBJ1-1, with D possibly matching TRBD1 (5 bases). This TCR derives from a person aged 18-69 years in good health. The source material was blood. The CDR3 bases are TGTGCTAGTGGTTTGGTAGGTGAGGGGAACAGACAAGCTTTCTTT. It is translated as CASGLVGEGNRQAFF.